Given below is one T cell receptor beta chain in context. In germline, CDR1 is SEHNR, CDR2 FQNEAQ (reference sequence). This CDR3 comprises 13 residues. Trimming shortened V by 6 bases and J by 5 bases, and 13 bases separated the two germline ends. Method: immunoSEQ multiplex PCR; TCRdb's copy keeps in-frame clones and lacks some. Of 60,000 to 75,000 clones listed, about 83% are singletons. This sample is part of a study of technical replicates of blood from a handful of donors. The chain is built from TRBV7-9 and TRBJ2-5, with a possible D match to TRBD1 (5 bases). The sequencing sample was made of PBMCs. This TCR was recovered from a human donor in good health. Some clones in this sample may be carry-over from other donors' samples. CDR3 DNA: TGTGCCAGCAGACCCCAGGGTTCCGAGACCCAGTACTTC. Residues: CASRPQGSETQYF.